This entry lists 15 T cell receptor beta chains sequenced from one sample in a study of CD8 T cells in Susac syndrome. The authors reverse transcribed about 0.5 to 1 ug RNA with random hexamers. TCRdb redid the calling of the immunoSEQ multiplex PCR reads with MiXCR, one entry per CDR3 protein. Among about 300,000 distinct CDR3 sequences listed, about 91% were seen once. The sample comprised CD4+ T cells from PBMCs. These TCRs come from a human donor with multiple sclerosis.

V is TRBV7-8 and J is TRBJ2-1, with D possibly called TRBD1 or TRBD2 (5 bases each). The ends were cut back, 5 bases at V and 0 bases at J, with 11 bases in the middle. The CDR3 sequence is 15 residues long. Germline CDR1 is SGHVS and CDR2 is FQNEAQ. The CDR3 DNA follows: TGTGCCAGCAGCGATACTGGGGGCTCCTACAATGAGCAGTTCTTC. Residues: CASSDTGGSYNEQFF.

The chain couples TRBV7-9 to TRBJ2-7; D tentatively reads TRBD1 or TRBD2 (5 bases each). This CDR3 is 16 amino acids long. Germline assignment: CDR1 SEHNR and CDR2 FQNEAQ (reference sequence). Between the trimmed V and J ends, which lost 5 bases and 2 bases, there was a span of 19 bases. CDR3 coding DNA: TGTGCCAGCAGCCTTAGTTACCGGGACGGTACCTACGAGCAGTACTTC. Amino acid sequence: CASSLSYRDGTYEQYF.

This clonotype was recorded once. The chain uses TRBV4-1 and TRBJ2-2, with 7 nucleotides matching TRBD2. The CDR3 has 15 amino acids. Germline CDR1 MGHRA, CDR2 YSYEKL. The junction had 5 bases not matched to a gene; V was cut back by 4 bases and J by 3 bases. The CDR3 protein is CASSPTSRYTGELFF. The CDR3 DNA reads as TGCGCCAGCAGCCCGACTAGCCGGTACACCGGGGAGCTGTTTTTT.

The chain has TRBV7-9 and TRBJ1-6, with a weak D call TRBD1 (6 bases). CDR1 is SEHNR, CDR2 FQNEAQ, per germline (reference sequence). The CDR3 loop spans 16 amino acids. The ends were cut back, 0 bases at V and 10 bases at J, with 16 bases in the middle. The DNA of the CDR3 is TGTGCCAGCAGCTTAGCAGCTCTGGGGGGCTTATCACCCCTCCACTTT. It translates to CASSLAALGGLSPLHF. The full variable domain, rest sourced from reference TRBV7-9 and TRBJ1-6, is DTGVSQNPRHKITKRGQNVTFRCDPISEHNRLYWYRQTLGQGPEFLTYFQNEAQLEKSRLLSDRFSAERPKGSFSTLEIQRTEQGDSAMYLCASSLAALGGLSPLHFGNGTRLTVT.

V gene TRBV19 combines with J gene TRBJ2-2; tentatively, D is TRBD2 (6 bases). Trimming left V 8 bases short and J 5 bases short, with 18 bases between. Germline CDR1 is LNHDA and CDR2 is SQIVND (reference sequence). This CDR3 comprises 15 residues. This chain's CDR3 is CASGRASRGTGELFF. CDR3 bases: TGTGCCAGTGGACGGGCCTCCCGGGGGACCGGGGAGCTGTTTTTT.

The V and J genes are TRBV20-1 and TRBJ1-6; D call uncertain. The CDR3 totals 14 residues. CDR1 DFQATT and CDR2 SNEGSKA come from the germline V gene (reference sequence). V was trimmed by 6 bases and J by 9 bases, leaving 18 bases between them. The CDR3 DNA follows: TGCAGTGCCCAACTGGAGGGTGACGGTTCACCCCTCCACTTT. Protein: CSAQLEGDGSPLHF.

This chain uses TRBV20-1 with TRBJ2-5; D gene uncertain. There are 13 residues in the CDR3. Looked up from germline, CDR1 is DFQATT and CDR2 is SNEGSKA (reference sequence). V lost 2 bases and J lost 2, with 9 bases in between. CDR3: CSARKLNQETQYF. Written as DNA, the CDR3 is TGCAGTGCTAGAAAACTTAATCAAGAGACCCAGTACTTC.

V gene TRBV6-5 combines with J gene TRBJ2-7; 8 nucleotides agree with TRBD2. This CDR3 has 15 amino acids. The junction had 6 bases not matched to a gene; V was cut back by 0 bases and J by 5 bases. Germline values: CDR1 MNHEY, CDR2 SVGAGI. This CDR3 is CASSYSGTRGNEQYF. CDR3 sequence (DNA): TGTGCCAGCAGTTACTCAGGGACTAGAGGTAACGAGCAGTACTTC.

This sequence joins TRBV3-1 and TRBJ1-1; D unresolved. Germline V gene lookup returns CDR1 LGHDT and CDR2 YNNKEL (reference sequence). The V and J ends lost 1 base and 7 bases respectively, with 10 bases between them. The CDR3 runs 13 residues. The CDR3 here is CASSQGVAGEAFF. The DNA of the CDR3 is TGTGCCAGCAGCCAAGGGGTTGCGGGTGAAGCTTTCTTT.

The chain carries TRBV19 and TRBJ1-2; no clear D. The CDR3 spans 13 residues. V lost 6 bases, J lost 8 bases, and 16 bases lay in between. CDR1 and CDR2 (germline): LNHDA, SQIVND (reference sequence). CDR3 loop: CASSTWKAEGYTF. The CDR3 nucleotides read TGTGCCAGTAGCACCTGGAAGGCCGAAGGCTACACCTTC.

The chain recombines TRBV5-1 with TRBJ1-4; TRBD1 agrees at 7 bases. This CDR3 comprises 15 residues. The J segment lost 6 bases and the V segment lost 4 bases, leaving 9 bases of the junction unmatched. Germline CDR1 and CDR2: SGHRS and YFSETQ. CDR3: CASSPLTGIHEKLFF. In DNA form, the CDR3 reads TGCGCCAGCAGCCCCCTGACAGGGATTCATGAAAAACTGTTTTTT.

V gene TRBV28 combines with J gene TRBJ2-7; TRBD2 aligns across 9 bases. V lost 5 bases, J lost 7 bases, and 18 bases stayed unmatched. CDR3 length equals 17 residues. The germline V gene encodes CDR1 MDHEN and CDR2 SYDVKM. The CDR3 DNA reads TGTGCCAGCAGTCAGTTTCGGGGGCTAGCGGGGCGAGGGGAGCAGTACTTC. It is translated as CASSQFRGLAGRGEQYF.

This clonotype was seen a single time. This rearrangement joins TRBV7-8 to TRBJ1-5; weak D call: TRBD1 (6 bases). The germline V gene has CDR1 SGHVS and CDR2 FQNEAQ. V was clipped by 5 bases and J by 0 bases, with 11 bases between them. This CDR3 contains 15 residues. CDR3 sequence reads: CASSKGTISNQPQHF. Written as DNA, the CDR3 is TGTGCCAGCAGCAAAGGGACAATTAGCAATCAGCCCCAGCATTTT.

This clonotype was observed once. The genes are TRBV24-1 and TRBJ1-5, with a tentative D call TRBD1 (5 bases). The CDR3 length is 14 residues. Trimming stripped 5 bases from V and 1 base from J, with 8 bases between. Germline CDR1 reads KGHDR; CDR2 reads SFDVKD. Here the CDR3 reads CATSGAGSNQPQHF. In DNA form, the CDR3 reads TGTGCCACCAGTGGGGCAGGGAGCAATCAGCCCCAGCATTTT.

This clonotype showed up just once. This sequence joins TRBV7-9 and TRBJ2-1, with a weak D call TRBD1 (6 bases). Germline-derived CDR1 and CDR2 are SEHNR and FQNEAQ (reference sequence). The V gene lost 5 bases and the J gene lost 7 bases, with 18 bases spanning the gap. The CDR3 length is 15 residues. This CDR3 reads CASSGKGVRWNEQFF. CDR3 coding DNA: TGTGCCAGCAGCGGTAAGGGGGTAAGGTGGAATGAGCAGTTCTTC.